Listed here are 18 T cell receptor beta chains from one sample, sequenced in a study of T cells after yellow fever vaccination. TCRdb analysed the 5' RACE reads with MiXCR anew, one entry per CDR3 protein. The sample records roughly 300,000 distinct CDR3 sequences, 7% to 9% being singletons. The specimen was PBMCs, collected about 49 days after the first yellow fever vaccination. These receptor sequences come from a young man who received the YFV17D yellow fever vaccine.

This clonotype has only a few counts. The gene calls are TRBV20-1 and TRBJ2-3; no clear D gene. From germline, CDR1 is DFQATT and CDR2 SNEGSKA (reference sequence). This CDR3 contains 15 residues. Trimming took off 3 bases at V and 7 bases at J, with 20 bases between the two ends. CDR3 sequence reads: CSASVPVGRLNTQYF. The CDR3 region has the DNA TGCAGTGCTAGCGTCCCAGTGGGTAGACTTAATACGCAGTATTTT.

In its sample, this clonotype was seen many times. V usage is TRBV7-2 and J usage is TRBJ2-2, with 7 nucleotides matching TRBD2. The V segment lost 0 bases and the J segment 1 base; nucleotides outside the gene matches: 8. Germline values: CDR1 SGHTA, CDR2 FQGNSA. CDR3 length: 18 amino acids. This chain's CDR3 is CASSLAYRAGVNTGELFF. CDR3 bases: TGTGCCAGCAGCTTAGCTTATCGTGCGGGGGTGAACACCGGGGAGCTGTTTTTT. The full variable domain, its missing parts supplied by reference TRBV7-2 and TRBJ2-2, is GAGVSQSPSNKVTEKGKDVELRCDPISGHTALYWYRQSLGQGLEFLIYFQGNSAPDKSGLPSDRFSAERTGGSVSTLTIQRTQQEDSAVYLCASSLAYRAGVNTGELFFGEGSRLTVL.

The rearrangement links TRBV5-5 to TRBJ2-3; perhaps TRBD2 as D (5 bases). From germline, CDR1 is SGHKS and CDR2 YYEKEE (reference sequence). The CDR3 spans 15 residues. Trimming removed 4 bases from V and 3 bases from J, with 15 bases in between. CDR3 region: CASSPGLAMTDTQYF. The CDR3 nucleotides are TGTGCCAGCAGCCCCGGGCTAGCAATGACAGATACGCAGTATTTT.

This clonotype was observed many times. The chain has TRBV7-2 and TRBJ1-2; D perhaps matches TRBD1 (6 bases). Germline CDR1 is SGHTA and CDR2 is FQGNSA. The CDR3 is 15 amino acids. V was pared by 5 bases and J by 1 base, with 14 bases between. CDR3 DNA sequence: TGTGCCAGCAGCCCCGGACAGACCGTTAACTATGGCTACACCTTC. Translated: CASSPGQTVNYGYTF.

J is TRBJ2-3 and V is TRBV4-3, with D unresolved. CDR1 is LGHNA and CDR2 is YSLEER in the germline V gene. V shed 4 bases and J shed 2 bases, with 4 bases lying between them. This CDR3 has 12 residues. CDR3 coding DNA: TGCGCCAGCAGCCGCCACACAGATACGCAGTATTTT. Its translation: CASSRHTDTQYF.

The table lists this clonotype with a few counts. The J gene is TRBJ1-3, the V gene TRBV3-1; no clear D. V lost 3 bases and J 7 bases, leaving 16 bases between the germline ends. The CDR3 totals 15 residues. Germline V gene sequence: CDR1 LGHDT, CDR2 YNNKEL (reference sequence). The CDR3 DNA reads TGTGCCAGCAGCCACCTCAGGTCCTCTCTTAACACCATATATTTT. Translated, it gives CASSHLRSSLNTIYF.

The sample holds a few counts of this clonotype. The chain uses TRBV5-1 and TRBJ2-2, with D uncertain. Germline values: CDR1 SGHRS, CDR2 YFSETQ. Trimming cost V 3 bases and J 4 bases, with 10 bases left between them. The CDR3 contains 14 residues. The CDR3 loop reads CASSSSSSTGELFF. CDR3 DNA: TGCGCCAGCAGCTCTTCTAGTTCCACCGGGGAGCTGTTTTTT.

In its sample, this clonotype was seen a few times. The rearrangement links TRBV28 to TRBJ2-7; D might be TRBD2 (6 bases). The CDR3 loop spans 16 amino acids. The germline V gene encodes CDR1 MDHEN and CDR2 SYDVKM. V lost 4 bases, J lost 2 bases, and 18 bases lay in between. The CDR3 protein is CASSSHFWRGAYEQYV. CDR3 nucleotides: TGTGCCAGCAGTTCCCACTTCTGGAGGGGAGCCTACGAGCAGTACGTC.

The chain carries TRBV6-4 and TRBJ1-2; no clear D. Germline CDR1 is MRHNA and CDR2 is SNTAGT. The CDR3 is made up of 14 amino acids. Between the trimmed V and J ends, which lost 3 bases and 0 bases, there was a span of 8 bases. DNA for the CDR3: TGTGCCAGCAGTGAGGGTCCCACTAACTATGGCTACACCTTC. Protein: CASSEGPTNYGYTF.

This clonotype came up a few times. V gene TRBV5-1 combines with J gene TRBJ2-3; 10 bases fit TRBD2. Germline trimming cut 5 bases from V and 0 bases from J; bases unmatched to any gene: 3. CDR3 length equals 15 residues. Germline CDR1 and CDR2: SGHRS and YFSETQ. The CDR3 here is CASRLAGASTDTQYF. CDR3 DNA: TGCGCCAGCAGGCTAGCGGGGGCTAGCACAGATACGCAGTATTTT.

This clonotype was counted a few times. The chain carries TRBV7-2 and TRBJ2-5; possible D gene TRBD2, 5 bases. Deletions cut 1 base from V and 0 bases from J, with 12 bases between. The CDR3 totals 16 residues. Germline values: CDR1 SGHTA, CDR2 FQGNSA. DNA of the CDR3: TGTGCCAGCAGCTTAGTCTCGCTAGCAGACCAAGAGACCCAGTACTTC. It is translated as CASSLVSLADQETQYF. The full variable domain, with the rest looked up from reference TRBV7-2 and TRBJ2-5, is GAGVSQSPSNKVTEKGKDVELRCDPISGHTALYWYRQSLGQGLEFLIYFQGNSAPDKSGLPSDRFSAERTGGSVSTLTIQRTQQEDSAVYLCASSLVSLADQETQYFGPGTRLLVL.

This clonotype was detected a few times. Sequence at one end of the junction differs from germline and may be a read error. The genes are TRBV10-3 and TRBJ2-2; D is ambiguous. The length of the CDR3 is 11 residues. Germline values: CDR1 ENHRY, CDR2 SYGVKD. The CDR3 nucleotides read TGTGCCATAAGTGGGACCGGGGAGCTGTTTTTT. This encodes CAISGTGELFF.

The J gene is TRBJ1-3, the V gene TRBV7-2, with D unclear. Germline CDR1 is SGHTA and CDR2 is FQGNSA. This CDR3 has 13 amino acids. The germline V and J ends were trimmed by 1 base and 4 bases, with 5 bases remaining between them. The CDR3 coding sequence is TGTGCCAGCAGCTTAGGGGAGGGAAACACCATATATTTT. It codes for CASSLGEGNTIYF.

This chain joins TRBV20-1 and TRBJ2-1; no firm D call. Between the trimmed V and J ends, which lost 4 bases and 4 bases, there was a span of 14 bases. The CDR3 runs to 14 residues. Germline V gene lookup returns CDR1 DFQATT and CDR2 SNEGSKA (reference sequence). CDR3 loop: CSANFFVSYNEQFF. The CDR3 DNA reads as TGCAGTGCTAATTTCTTCGTTTCTTACAATGAGCAGTTCTTC.

The rearrangement links TRBV6-1 to TRBJ1-5, with D uncertain. This CDR3 is 13 amino acids long. V was trimmed by 6 bases and J by 7 bases, leaving 13 bases between them. Germline V gene lookup returns CDR1 MNHNS and CDR2 SASEGT. CDR3 region: CASSTTSTQPQHF. CDR3 in DNA: TGTGCCAGCAGCACGACCTCCACCCAGCCCCAGCATTTT.

This clonotype has just a few counts. This rearrangement joins TRBV29-1 to TRBJ1-5, with D tentatively TRBD1 (5 bases). Germline V gives CDR1 SQVTM, CDR2 ANQGSEA. The length of the CDR3 is 13 residues. Trimming cost V 6 bases and J 3 bases, with 12 bases left between them. Here the CDR3 reads CSVGDRYNQPQHF. DNA of the CDR3: TGCAGCGTCGGAGACAGATACAATCAGCCCCAGCATTTT.

J is TRBJ1-6 and V is TRBV12-3 or TRBV12-4, with 8 bases matching TRBD1. This CDR3 is built from 16 residues. V lost 3 bases and J lost 7; bases outside the gene matches: 8. CDR3: CASSFGRTGQNSPLHF. DNA for the CDR3: TGTGCCAGCAGTTTTGGGCGGACAGGGCAGAATTCACCCCTCCACTTT.

V gene TRBV3-1 combines with J gene TRBJ1-5; D may be TRBD1 (6 bases). The CDR3 spans 11 residues. V was pared by 4 bases and J by 9 bases, with 7 bases between. Germline CDR1 LGHDT, CDR2 YNNKEL (reference sequence). The CDR3 region is CASSRGGPQHF. The CDR3 bases are TGTGCCAGCAGCCGAGGGGGGCCCCAGCATTTT.